These 21 T cell receptor beta chains were sequenced from one sample in a study of vaccination and CD4 T cells after COVID-19. As to treatment: roughly 10-day PBMC culture with coronavirus spike peptide pools or control peptides (ViraFEST assay). The unexposed donor provided CD4+ T cells, which were taken before the COVID-19 pandemic (2011-2018). No antigen has been identified for these receptors. At the Johns Hopkins FTIC core, DNA taken from cultured CD4+ T cells was sequenced by way of the Oncomine TCR Beta short-read assay. TCRdb fed the PCR reads into MiXCR, producing one record per CDR3 protein. The sample holds more than 6,500 distinct CDR3 sequences, 30% to 45% seen once. The sequenced sample was CD4+ T cells from blood, cultured in vitro. Receptors originate from a human donor in good health.

There are a few counts of this clonotype. The chain carries TRBV6-5 and TRBJ1-5; D remains unclear. V lost 0 bases to trimming and J lost 1 base, with 13 bases between them. The germline V gene has CDR1 MNHEY and CDR2 SVGAGI. CDR3 length: 17 residues. The CDR3 spells CASSYSNFAGSNQPQHF. In DNA form, the CDR3 reads TGTGCCAGCAGTTACTCGAACTTCGCGGGGAGCAATCAGCCCCAGCATTTT.

In its sample, this clonotype is medium-sized. The V call is TRBV20-1, the J call TRBJ2-5; 7 bases align to TRBD2. Germline CDR1 DFQATT, CDR2 SNEGSKA (reference sequence). The CDR3 runs to 15 residues. J was trimmed by 4 bases and V by 1 base; bases with no gene match: 9. As DNA, the CDR3 is TGCAGTGCTAGAGGCCGGCTACTAGCGAGAGAGACCCAGTACTTC. Its translation: CSARGRLLARETQYF.

The chain couples TRBV27 to TRBJ1-5, with 10 bases that match TRBD1. The CDR3 is 19 residues long. The germline V gene has CDR1 MNHEY and CDR2 SMNVEV (reference sequence). Unmatched junction bases numbered 13, after V lost 5 bases and J lost 0 bases. This CDR3 reads CASSLTGQGLADSNQPQHF. The CDR3 DNA reads as TGTGCCAGCAGTCTCACGGGACAGGGGTTGGCGGATAGCAATCAGCCCCAGCATTTT.

This clonotype has only a few counts. The chain combines TRBV10-1 with TRBJ2-2; the D gene is possibly TRBD2 (6 bases). Germline V lookup: CDR1 WNHNN, CDR2 SYGVQD (reference sequence). This CDR3 has 16 amino acids. V lost 1 base to trimming and J lost 3 bases, with 12 bases between them. The CDR3 loop reads CASSEWRVPYTGELFF. The CDR3 DNA follows: TGCGCCAGCAGTGAGTGGAGGGTTCCCTACACCGGGGAGCTGTTTTTT.

The sample holds a few counts of this clonotype. The chain uses TRBV6-1 and TRBJ1-1; the D is unclear. CDR1 MNHNS and CDR2 SASEGT come from the germline V gene. Trimming removed 5 bases from V and 5 bases from J, with 18 bases in between. There are 15 residues in the CDR3. CDR3 DNA: TGTGCCAGCAGTCCTCCTAGGATGGAGAATACTGAAGCTTTCTTT. Protein: CASSPPRMENTEAFF.

This clonotype was seen more than once but under ten times. V and J are TRBV20-1 and TRBJ1-5, with no clear D. CDR1 is DFQATT, CDR2 SNEGSKA, per germline (reference sequence). The CDR3 sequence is 12 residues long. Trimming cost V 6 bases and J 6 bases, with 12 bases left between them. The CDR3 region has the DNA TGCAGTGCCGAAGACGGGCCTCAGCCCCAGCATTTT. It is translated as CSAEDGPQPQHF.

The gene calls are TRBV27 and TRBJ1-6; 9 nucleotides line up with TRBD1. With 7 bases clipped from V and 8 bases from J, the junction kept 3 bases outside the gene matches. The CDR3 consists of 13 residues. Germline CDR1 MNHEY, CDR2 SMNVEV (reference sequence). CDR3: CASKRDRDSPLHF. Written as DNA, the CDR3 is TGTGCCAGCAAGAGGGACAGGGATTCACCCCTCCACTTT.

The chain links TRBV20-1 to TRBJ2-2; perhaps TRBD1 as D (5 bases). Looked up from germline, CDR1 is DFQATT and CDR2 is SNEGSKA (reference sequence). The CDR3 consists of 16 residues. Trimming took off 6 bases at V and 0 bases at J, with 17 bases between the two ends. CDR3 residues: CSAPNPGNANTGELFF. As DNA, the CDR3 is TGCAGTGCCCCAAACCCAGGGAACGCGAACACCGGGGAGCTGTTTTTT.

Within the sample, this clonotype is medium-sized. The V and J genes are TRBV28 and TRBJ1-3; 7 bases agree with TRBD1. The CDR3 loop spans 14 amino acids. Germline V lookup: CDR1 MDHEN, CDR2 SYDVKM. Trimming at V came to 8 bases and at J to 0 bases, leaving 4 bases not matched to a gene. This chain's CDR3 is CASEGQSSGNTIYF. Here the CDR3 DNA reads TGTGCCAGCGAGGGACAGAGCTCTGGAAACACCATATATTTT.

The chain has TRBV7-9 and TRBJ1-1; D is unclear. This CDR3 comprises 10 residues. CDR1 is SEHNR, CDR2 FQNEAQ, per germline (reference sequence). Between the trimmed V and J ends, which lost 2 bases and 8 bases, there was a span of 3 bases. DNA of the CDR3: TGTGCCAGCAGCTTAATCGAAGCTTTCTTT. Encoded protein: CASSLIEAFF.

The chain combines TRBV6-5 with TRBJ1-1; possible D gene TRBD1, 6 bases. In germline, CDR1 is MNHEY, CDR2 SVGAGI. V was pared by 4 bases and J by 1 base, with 7 bases between. The CDR3 loop spans 13 amino acids. In DNA, the CDR3 is TGTGCCAGCAGTTCGACAGGGAACACTGAAGCTTTCTTT. As protein: CASSSTGNTEAFF.

This CDR3 is CASGLVPGGNTEAFF. In DNA form, the CDR3 reads TGTGCTAGTGGTTTGGTACCGGGGGGGAACACTGAAGCTTTCTTT. The chain employs TRBV12-5 and TRBJ1-1; TRBD1 is a possible D gene (5 bases). This CDR3 comprises 15 residues. Germline V gene lookup returns CDR1 LGHNT and CDR2 FRNRAP. Trimming removed 0 bases at V and 1 base at J, with 9 bases between.

This clonotype was observed a few times. This chain connects TRBV7-8 to TRBJ1-1; D call uncertain. V was pared by 2 bases and J by 0 bases, with 1 base between. Germline CDR1 SGHVS, CDR2 FQNEAQ. This CDR3 spans 12 amino acids. The CDR3 coding sequence is TGTGCCAGCAGCTTATTGAACACTGAAGCTTTCTTT. Amino acid sequence: CASSLLNTEAFF.

The V call is TRBV5-6, the J call TRBJ2-5; a weak D match, TRBD2 (5 bases). Trimming removed 4 bases at V and 1 base at J, with 8 bases between. This CDR3 comprises 13 residues. Germline V lookup: CDR1 SGHDT, CDR2 YYEEEE. As DNA, the CDR3 is TGTGCCAGCAGCAAGGACTTCCAAGAGACCCAGTACTTC. Its translation: CASSKDFQETQYF.

This clonotype was observed a few times. The V gene is TRBV19, the J gene TRBJ1-5; TRBD1 is a possible D gene (5 bases). This CDR3 region has 17 residues. The germline V gene has CDR1 LNHDA and CDR2 SQIVND (reference sequence). The germline V and J ends were trimmed by 0 bases and 1 base, with 13 bases remaining between them. For the CDR3, the DNA is TGTGCCAGTAGTATAGATATCTGGCAGGGAAGCAATCAGCCCCAGCATTTT. The encoded protein is CASSIDIWQGSNQPQHF. The variable domain in full, with the rest retrieved from reference TRBV19 and TRBJ1-5, is DGGITQSPKYLFRKEGQNVTLSCEQNLNHDAMYWYRQDPGQGLRLIYYSQIVNDFQKGDIAEGYSVSREKKESFPLTVTSAQKNPTAFYLCASSIDIWQGSNQPQHFGDGTRLSIL.

The rearrangement joins TRBV4-2 to TRBJ2-2; 8 positions agree with TRBD2. Trimming removed 1 base from V and 4 bases from J; junction bases left unmatched: 5. This CDR3 region has 16 residues. The germline V gene encodes CDR1 LGHNA and CDR2 YNFKEQ. The CDR3 spells CASSQGVAGTTGELFF. The CDR3, as DNA: TGTGCCAGCAGCCAAGGGGTAGCGGGAACCACCGGGGAGCTGTTTTTT.

This CDR3 is CASSLSRSSYNEQFF. CDR3 coding DNA: TGTGCCAGCAGCTTATCCAGGAGCTCCTACAATGAGCAGTTCTTC. The chain couples TRBV7-9 to TRBJ2-1; D ambiguous. V lost 2 bases, J lost 0 bases, and 8 bases lay in between. The V gene's germline CDR1 is SEHNR and CDR2 FQNEAQ (reference sequence). This CDR3 spans 15 amino acids.

This chain uses TRBV11-2 with TRBJ2-3; 8 bases align to TRBD1. CDR3 length: 12 residues. Germline assignment: CDR1 SGHAT and CDR2 FQNNGV. The J segment lost 15 bases and the V segment lost 1 base, leaving 6 bases of the junction unmatched. CDR3: CASSLGQGMTYF. In DNA, the CDR3 is TGTGCCAGCAGCTTAGGACAGGGGATGACATATTTT.

The gene calls are TRBV10-3 and TRBJ1-5; TRBD1 aligns across 9 bases. The germline V gene has CDR1 ENHRY and CDR2 SYGVKD. CDR3 length equals 13 residues. The J segment lost 2 bases and the V segment lost 10 bases, leaving 3 bases of the junction unmatched. CDR3 in DNA: TGTGCCACACAGGGGGCTGGCAATCAGCCCCAGCATTTT. This gives the protein CATQGAGNQPQHF.

The chain has TRBV7-9 and TRBJ2-3; no reliable D call. Trimming removed 8 bases at V and 5 bases at J, with 14 bases between. Germline CDR1 is SEHNR and CDR2 is FQNEAQ (reference sequence). The CDR3 is made up of 13 amino acids. DNA of the CDR3: TGTGCCAGCGTCAACGCGGCCCAAGATACGCAGTATTTT. Translated, it gives CASVNAAQDTQYF.

This clonotype appeared a few times. The chain recombines TRBV6-1 with TRBJ1-2; 8 bases map to TRBD1. CDR3 length equals 14 residues. Germline V gene lookup returns CDR1 MNHNS and CDR2 SASEGT. V gave up 7 bases and J gave up 1 base; unmatched junction bases: 5. CDR3: CASKRDRFNYGYTF. Here the CDR3 DNA reads TGTGCCAGCAAGCGGGACAGGTTTAACTATGGCTACACCTTC.